One sample yielded the 27 T cell receptor beta chains listed below, sequenced in a study of T cell changes during pregnancy in multiple sclerosis. Profiled with immunoSEQ multiplex PCR; TCRdb holds only in-frame clones, not every one. The sample carries 80,000 or so clones, nearly 95% recorded once. The sequences come from peripheral blood, collected in the second trimester of pregnancy. All receptors come from a female donor in good health, enrolled as a control in a pregnancy study.

V is TRBV4-2 and J is TRBJ1-1, with 9 bases aligning to TRBD1. CDR3 size: 16 residues. The V and J ends lost 1 base and 0 bases, in that order; junction bases with no gene match: 3. The germline V gene encodes CDR1 LGHNA and CDR2 YNFKEQ. The CDR3 nucleotides are TGTGCCAGCAGCCAAGGGACAGGGGCTATGAACACTGAAGCTTTCTTT. It codes for CASSQGTGAMNTEAFF.

The chain links TRBV5-1 to TRBJ1-1; TRBD1 is a possible D gene (5 bases). Deletions cut 4 bases from V and 1 base from J, with 14 bases between. Germline CDR1 reads SGHRS; CDR2 reads YFSETQ. There are 15 residues in the CDR3. The CDR3 reads CASSMARQTNTEAFF. The CDR3 DNA sequence: TGCGCCAGCAGCATGGCAAGACAGACGAACACTGAAGCTTTCTTT.

The rearrangement joins TRBV11-2 to TRBJ2-1, with 13 nucleotides matching TRBD2. The CDR3 has 19 amino acids. V dropped 5 bases and J dropped 7; count of bases not matched to a gene: 17. Germline assignment: CDR1 SGHAT and CDR2 FQNNGV. CDR3 residues: CASSPETTGTSGIWNEQFF. The CDR3, as DNA: TGTGCCAGCAGCCCAGAAACAACCGGGACTAGCGGGATTTGGAATGAGCAGTTCTTC.

CDR3 region: CASSLATGTGAYEQYF. The CDR3 DNA follows: TGTGCCAGCAGCTTGGCCACCGGGACAGGGGCCTACGAGCAGTACTTC. The chain joins TRBV5-4 to TRBJ2-7; 10 nucleotides line up with TRBD1. The trim removed 0 bases at V and 2 bases at J, leaving 5 bases unmatched. The germline V gene encodes CDR1 SGHNT and CDR2 YYREEE (reference sequence). The CDR3 consists of 16 residues.

V gene TRBV10-2 combines with J gene TRBJ1-2; 9 bases match TRBD1. CDR3 length: 13 residues. CDR1 and CDR2 (germline): WSHSY, SAAADI. Losses at the gene ends were 6 bases for V and 6 bases for J; bases not matched to a gene: 5. In nucleotides, the CDR3 is TGCGCCAGCAGGGGACAGGGAAGAGATGGCTACACCTTC. This codes for CASRGQGRDGYTF.

The chain employs TRBV30 and TRBJ1-4; 9 positions agree with TRBD1. In germline, CDR1 is GTSNPN, CDR2 SVGIG (reference sequence). Trimming took 3 bases from V and 5 from J; bases not matched to a gene: 4. The CDR3 is 14 residues long. CDR3 sequence: CAWSRGQGNEKLFF. DNA for the CDR3: TGTGCCTGGAGCCGCGGACAGGGGAATGAAAAACTGTTTTTT.

The chain recombines TRBV9 with TRBJ2-3; 8 nucleotides agree with TRBD2. V dropped 0 bases and J dropped 5; count of bases not matched to a gene: 8. This CDR3 spans 16 amino acids. Germline CDR1 is SGDLS and CDR2 is YYNGEE. The CDR3 DNA follows: TGTGCCAGCAGCGTAGGACGGGAGGGGTACTTAGATACGCAGTATTTT. Residues: CASSVGREGYLDTQYF.

This chain joins TRBV5-1 and TRBJ2-7; 9 nucleotides align to TRBD2. Germline CDR1 reads SGHRS; CDR2 reads YFSETQ. After removal of 2 bases from V and 3 bases from J, the junction contained 6 bases not matched to a gene. There are 15 residues in the CDR3. CDR3 sequence (DNA): TGCGCCAGCAGCTTTTTAGCGGGAGCCGGCTACGAGCAGTACTTC. This codes for CASSFLAGAGYEQYF.

This chain uses TRBV10-3 with TRBJ2-1; 10 positions agree with TRBD2. The V gene's germline CDR1 is ENHRY and CDR2 SYGVKD. V lost 0 bases and J lost 8; bases outside the gene matches: 22. The length of the CDR3 is 21 residues. The CDR3 DNA sequence: TGTGCCATCAGTGAGTCCCTGTTTGGGGGGGCTAGCGGGAGTCGGGGTGATGAGCAGTTCTTC. Translating it yields CAISESLFGGASGSRGDEQFF.

The J gene is TRBJ1-5, the V gene TRBV6-1, with a possible D match to TRBD1 (5 bases). This CDR3 region has 13 residues. Trimming took off 6 bases at V and 5 bases at J, with 11 bases between the two ends. From germline, CDR1 is MNHNS and CDR2 SASEGT. CDR3 nucleotides: TGTGCCAGCAGGCTAGTCAGGGATCAGCCCCAGCATTTT. It specifies CASRLVRDQPQHF.

The chain links TRBV19 to TRBJ2-1; TRBD2 agrees at 8 bases. Germline trimming cut 1 base from V and 6 bases from J; bases unmatched to any gene: 2. Germline CDR1 LNHDA, CDR2 SQIVND (reference sequence). The CDR3 totals 14 residues. The CDR3 nucleotides read TGTGCCAGTAGTATAGCCGGGGGGGTCAATGAGCAGTTCTTC. It yields the protein CASSIAGGVNEQFF.

CDR3 region: CASSTTGTSGPSYEQYF. As DNA, the CDR3 is TGTGCCAGCTCAACCACCGGGACTAGCGGACCCTCCTACGAGCAGTACTTC. The chain recombines TRBV18 with TRBJ2-7, with 11 bases identical to TRBD2. From germline, CDR1 is KGHSH and CDR2 LQKENI. After removal of 5 bases from V and 0 bases from J, the junction contained 9 bases not matched to a gene. The CDR3 length is 17 residues.

The V call is TRBV9, the J call TRBJ2-3, with a weak D call TRBD1 (6 bases). V lost 0 bases to trimming and J lost 3 bases, with 14 bases between them. This CDR3 has 16 amino acids. Germline V lookup: CDR1 SGDLS, CDR2 YYNGEE. The CDR3 reads CASSVAPPGDTDTQYF. Here the CDR3 DNA reads TGTGCCAGCAGCGTAGCCCCTCCAGGGGATACAGATACGCAGTATTTT.

The chain is built from TRBV5-4 and TRBJ2-3; 9 bases are shared with TRBD2. V was pared by 0 bases and J by 2 bases, with 10 bases of the junction left unmatched. This CDR3 is built from 18 residues. Germline V gene data show CDR1 as SGHNT and CDR2 as YYREEE (reference sequence). This chain's CDR3 is CASSLGARLAATTDTQYF. Here the CDR3 DNA reads TGTGCCAGCAGCTTGGGGGCCCGACTAGCGGCCACCACAGATACGCAGTATTTT. Complete variable domain (other parts from reference TRBV5-4 and TRBJ2-3): ETGVTQSPTHLIKTRGQQVTLRCSSQSGHNTVSWYQQALGQGPQFIFQYYREEENGRGNFPPRFSGLQFPNYSSELNVNALELDDSALYLCASSLGARLAATTDTQYFGPGTRLTVL.

This sequence joins TRBV5-1 and TRBJ1-2, with 7 bases aligning to TRBD1. The V gene's germline CDR1 is SGHRS and CDR2 YFSETQ. This CDR3 spans 15 amino acids. V shed 3 bases and J 3 bases; nucleotides not matched to a gene: 8. CDR3 region: CASSSLRGKDYGYTF. As DNA, the CDR3 is TGCGCCAGCAGCTCACTCAGGGGGAAGGACTATGGCTACACCTTC.

The chain employs TRBV11-2 and TRBJ2-4; 9 bases are a match to TRBD1. CDR3 length: 16 residues. Germline V gives CDR1 SGHAT, CDR2 FQNNGV. J gave up 1 base and V 5 bases, and 6 bases lay outside the gene matches. For the CDR3, the DNA is TGTGCCAGCAGCCCCTGGACAGGGGACGCCAAAAACATTCAGTACTTC. Its translation: CASSPWTGDAKNIQYF.

The gene calls are TRBV15 and TRBJ2-7, with D unresolved. Germline assignment: CDR1 LNHNV and CDR2 YYDKDF (reference sequence). Trimming removed 6 bases at V and 0 bases at J, with 21 bases between. The CDR3 contains 17 residues. The CDR3 nucleotides are TGTGCCACCAGGACTCCTCACCCATCTTTGAGCTCCTACGAGCAGTACTTC. It encodes CATRTPHPSLSSYEQYF.

In this sample, this clone turned up a few times. This chain connects TRBV7-9 to TRBJ1-1; 7 bases align to TRBD1. The V and J ends lost 6 bases and 5 bases, in that order; junction bases with no gene match: 6. This CDR3 has 13 amino acids. The germline V gene has CDR1 SEHNR and CDR2 FQNEAQ (reference sequence). The CDR3 bases are TGTGCCAGCAGTCGACAGGGAGGAACTGAAGCTTTCTTT. It encodes CASSRQGGTEAFF.

The chain uses TRBV5-1 and TRBJ1-4, with D possibly matching TRBD1 (5 bases). The CDR3 has 14 amino acids. The germline V and J ends were trimmed by 0 bases and 4 bases, with 7 bases remaining between them. Germline CDR1 is SGHRS and CDR2 is YFSETQ. This chain's CDR3 is CASSLAGVNEKLFF. CDR3 bases: TGCGCCAGCAGCTTGGCGGGGGTTAATGAAAAACTGTTTTTT.

The V call is TRBV4-1, the J call TRBJ1-4, with a weak D call TRBD1 (6 bases). Germline V gene data show CDR1 as MGHRA and CDR2 as YSYEKL. V was cut by 4 bases and J by 3 bases, with 18 bases left in between. The CDR3 is made up of 17 amino acids. This CDR3 is CASSRPPGVIPNEKLFF. The DNA for the CDR3 is TGCGCCAGCAGCCGACCCCCAGGGGTTATCCCTAATGAAAAACTGTTTTTT.

V and J are TRBV28 and TRBJ2-7, with D possibly being TRBD2 (6 bases). The CDR3 totals 14 residues. V lost 7 bases to trimming and J lost 4 bases, with 17 bases between them. Looked up from germline, CDR1 is MDHEN and CDR2 is SYDVKM. The CDR3 DNA sequence: TGTGCCAGCAAATCGGGAGCGCCGCCTTACGAGCAGTACTTC. It specifies CASKSGAPPYEQYF.

V usage is TRBV18 and J usage is TRBJ2-2; 9 bases are a match to TRBD1. CDR1 and CDR2 from the germline V gene are KGHSH and LQKENI. The trim removed 3 bases at V and 1 base at J, leaving 6 bases unmatched. This CDR3 contains 17 residues. CDR3 in DNA: TGTGCCAGCTCACCTCGCGGACAGGGGATGAACACCGGGGAGCTGTTTTTT. This gives the protein CASSPRGQGMNTGELFF.

The V gene is TRBV30, the J gene TRBJ2-5; TRBD2 agrees at 7 bases. The CDR3 sequence is 15 residues long. CDR1 is GTSNPN and CDR2 is SVGIG in the germline V gene (reference sequence). The V and J ends lost 2 bases and 4 bases, in that order; junction bases with no gene match: 10. The CDR3 loop reads CAWSWGRANGETQYF. The CDR3 DNA follows: TGTGCCTGGAGTTGGGGGAGGGCTAACGGAGAGACCCAGTACTTC.

The chain employs TRBV15 and TRBJ2-7, with 7 bases aligning to TRBD2. Per germline, CDR1 LNHNV and CDR2 YYDKDF (reference sequence). The V segment lost 3 bases and the J segment 3 bases; nucleotides outside the gene matches: 11. The CDR3 consists of 16 residues. CDR3 loop: CATSRGREGLFYEQYF. The CDR3 bases are TGTGCCACCAGCAGGGGACGAGAGGGACTATTCTACGAGCAGTACTTC.

The chain recombines TRBV27 with TRBJ2-1, with 8 bases matching TRBD1. This CDR3 is built from 15 residues. Germline V gene sequence: CDR1 MNHEY, CDR2 SMNVEV (reference sequence). The V segment lost 3 bases and the J segment 3 bases; nucleotides outside the gene matches: 4. The CDR3 DNA is TGTGCCAGCAGTTTTATCAGGGGGCGCTACAATGAGCAGTTCTTC. Protein: CASSFIRGRYNEQFF.

The chain couples TRBV2 to TRBJ2-7, with D possibly matching TRBD2 (5 bases). Germline loops: CDR1 SNHLY, CDR2 FYNNEI. Trimming pared 3 bases from V and 3 bases from J, leaving 18 bases between. This CDR3 contains 16 residues. The CDR3 protein is CASSDPPGVAGYEQYF. CDR3 nucleotide sequence: TGTGCCAGCAGTGACCCTCCCGGGGTTGCAGGCTACGAGCAGTACTTC.

This sequence joins TRBV2 and TRBJ2-2, with 7 nucleotides matching TRBD2. Germline trimming cut 11 bases from V and 6 bases from J; bases unmatched to any gene: 9. Looked up from germline, CDR1 is SNHLY and CDR2 is FYNNEI. The length of the CDR3 is 13 residues. The CDR3 DNA reads TGTGCCGGCCTGGGGGGGAGGCCCGGGGAGCTGTTTTTT. Its protein product is CAGLGGRPGELFF.